Each of the 2 T cell receptor beta chains below was sequenced from the same sample in a study of spatial heterogeneity in lung cancer. The time point is: sample taken at primary tumor resection. Whole RNA from tumor, nontumor lung or frozen PBMC was sequenced unsorted. TCRdb used MiXCR to reprocess the 5' RACE reads, holding one entry per CDR3 protein. The table includes about 26,000 distinct CDR3 sequences, about 13% detected once. Here the sequenced sample was PBMCs, taken at surgery. The receptors originated from a female donor with early-stage non-small cell lung cancer.

V is TRBV29-1 and J is TRBJ1-1; TRBD1 might be the D (6 bases). CDR1 is SQVTM and CDR2 is ANQGSEA in the germline V gene. V lost 7 bases and J 8 bases, leaving 17 bases between the germline ends. The CDR3 runs 12 residues. The CDR3 is CSAAKGHPEAFF. DNA for the CDR3: TGCAGCGCCGCCAAGGGACACCCCGAAGCTTTCTTT.

This clonotype was recorded many times. This chain links TRBV9 with TRBJ2-2, with D uncertain. Germline CDR1 SGDLS, CDR2 YYNGEE. The germline V and J ends were trimmed by 4 bases and 4 bases, with 11 bases remaining between them. This CDR3 is 14 amino acids long. CDR3 loop: CASSSRPFTGELFF. CDR3 bases: TGTGCCAGCAGCTCACGGCCCTTCACCGGGGAGCTGTTTTTT.